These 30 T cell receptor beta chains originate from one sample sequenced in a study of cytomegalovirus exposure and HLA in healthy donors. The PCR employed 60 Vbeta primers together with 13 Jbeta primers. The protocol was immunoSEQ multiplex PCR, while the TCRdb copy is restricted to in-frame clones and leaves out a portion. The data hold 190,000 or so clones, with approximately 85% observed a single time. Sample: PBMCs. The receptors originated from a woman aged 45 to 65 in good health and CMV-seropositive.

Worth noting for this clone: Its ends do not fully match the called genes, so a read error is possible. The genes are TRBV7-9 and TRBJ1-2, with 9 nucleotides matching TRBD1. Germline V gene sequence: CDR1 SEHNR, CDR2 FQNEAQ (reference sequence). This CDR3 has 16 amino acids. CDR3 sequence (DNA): TGTTCCAGCAGCCGCCGGGGGGGGACAGGGTTCCATGGCTACACCTTC. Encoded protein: CSSSRRGGTGFHGYTF.

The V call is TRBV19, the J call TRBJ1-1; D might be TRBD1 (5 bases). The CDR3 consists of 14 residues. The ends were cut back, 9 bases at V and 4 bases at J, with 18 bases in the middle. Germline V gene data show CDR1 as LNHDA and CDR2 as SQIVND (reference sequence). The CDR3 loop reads CASWSGRVSTEAFF. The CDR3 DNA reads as TGTGCCAGCTGGTCCGGCAGGGTCAGCACTGAAGCTTTCTTT.

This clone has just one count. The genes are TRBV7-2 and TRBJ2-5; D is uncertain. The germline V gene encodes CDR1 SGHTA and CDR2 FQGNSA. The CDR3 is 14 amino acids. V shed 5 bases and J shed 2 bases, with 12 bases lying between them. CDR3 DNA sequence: TGTGCCAGCAGCAAAGCGTCGGTACAAGAGACCCAGTACTTC. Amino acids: CASSKASVQETQYF.

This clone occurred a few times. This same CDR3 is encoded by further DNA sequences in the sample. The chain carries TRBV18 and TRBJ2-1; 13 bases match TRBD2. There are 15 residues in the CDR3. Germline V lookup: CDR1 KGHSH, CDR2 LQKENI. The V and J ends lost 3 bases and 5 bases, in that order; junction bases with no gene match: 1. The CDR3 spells CASSPGLAGDNEQFF. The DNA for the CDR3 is TGTGCCAGCTCACCCGGACTAGCGGGAGACAATGAGCAGTTCTTC.

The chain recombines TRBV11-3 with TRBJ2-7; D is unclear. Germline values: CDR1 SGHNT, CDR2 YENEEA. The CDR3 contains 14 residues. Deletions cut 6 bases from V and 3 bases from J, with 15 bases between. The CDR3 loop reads CASRSPKTSYEQYF. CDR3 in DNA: TGTGCCAGCAGGTCGCCCAAGACAAGCTACGAGCAGTACTTC. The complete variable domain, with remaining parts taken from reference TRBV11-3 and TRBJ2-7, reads EAGVVQSPRYKIIEKKQPVAFWCNPISGHNTLYWYLQNLGQGPELLIRYENEEAVDDSQLPKDRFSAERLKGVDSTLKIQPAELGDSAVYLCASRSPKTSYEQYFGPGTRLTVT.

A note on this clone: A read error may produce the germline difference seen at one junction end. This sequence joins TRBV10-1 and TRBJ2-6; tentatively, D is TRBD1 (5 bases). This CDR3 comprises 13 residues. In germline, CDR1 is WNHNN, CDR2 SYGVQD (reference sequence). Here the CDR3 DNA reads TGCGCCAGAGCCGAAGGTGGGGCCAACGGCCTGACTTTC. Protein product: CARAEGGANGLTF.

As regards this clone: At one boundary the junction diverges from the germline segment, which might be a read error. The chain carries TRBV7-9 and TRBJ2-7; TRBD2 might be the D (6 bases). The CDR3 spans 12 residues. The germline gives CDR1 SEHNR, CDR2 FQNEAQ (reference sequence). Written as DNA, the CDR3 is TGTTCCAGCAGCTCTGGACGGGGGGAGCAGTACTTC. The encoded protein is CSSSSGRGEQYF.

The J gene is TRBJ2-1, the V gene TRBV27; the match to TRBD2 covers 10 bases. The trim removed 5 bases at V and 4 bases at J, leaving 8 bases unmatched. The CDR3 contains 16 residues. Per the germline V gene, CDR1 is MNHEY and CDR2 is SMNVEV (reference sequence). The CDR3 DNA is TGTGCCAGCAGTCCCCGGGCTAGCGGGGGTTACAATGAGCAGTTCTTC. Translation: CASSPRASGGYNEQFF.

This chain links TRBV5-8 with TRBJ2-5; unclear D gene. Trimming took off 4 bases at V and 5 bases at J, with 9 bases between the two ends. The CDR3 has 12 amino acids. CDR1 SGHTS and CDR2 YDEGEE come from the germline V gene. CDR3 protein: CASSPTRETQYF. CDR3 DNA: TGTGCCAGCAGCCCTACCAGGGAGACCCAGTACTTC.

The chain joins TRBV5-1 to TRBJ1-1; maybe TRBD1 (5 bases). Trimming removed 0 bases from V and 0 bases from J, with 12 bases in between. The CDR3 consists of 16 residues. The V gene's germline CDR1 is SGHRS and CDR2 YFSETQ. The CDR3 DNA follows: TGCGCCAGCAGCTTGGCCTGGGGGGGTCTGAACACTGAAGCTTTCTTT. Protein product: CASSLAWGGLNTEAFF. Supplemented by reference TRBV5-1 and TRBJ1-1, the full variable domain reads KAGVTQTPRYLIKTRGQQVTLSCSPISGHRSVSWYQQTPGQGLQFLFEYFSETQRNKGNFPGRFSGRQFSNSRSEMNVSTLELGDSALYLCASSLAWGGLNTEAFFGQGTRLTVV.

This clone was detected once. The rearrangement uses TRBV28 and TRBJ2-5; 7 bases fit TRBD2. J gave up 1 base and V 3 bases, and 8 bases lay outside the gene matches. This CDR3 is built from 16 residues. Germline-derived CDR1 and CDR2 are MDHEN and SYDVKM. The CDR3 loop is CASSLVLAEIQETQYF. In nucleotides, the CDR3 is TGTGCCAGCAGTTTGGTTCTAGCGGAGATCCAAGAGACCCAGTACTTC.

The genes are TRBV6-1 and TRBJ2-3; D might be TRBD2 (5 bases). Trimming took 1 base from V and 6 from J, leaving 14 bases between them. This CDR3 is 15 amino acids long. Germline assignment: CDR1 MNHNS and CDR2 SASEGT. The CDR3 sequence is CASSEVERPKDTQYF. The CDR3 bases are TGTGCCAGCAGTGAAGTCGAGCGGCCCAAGGATACGCAGTATTTT.

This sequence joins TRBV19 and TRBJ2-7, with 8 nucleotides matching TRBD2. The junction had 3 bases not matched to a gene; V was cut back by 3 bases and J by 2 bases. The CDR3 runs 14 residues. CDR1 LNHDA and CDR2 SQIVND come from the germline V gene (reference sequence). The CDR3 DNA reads TGTGCCAGTAGTATTAGCGGGAAGGCCTACGAGCAGTACTTC. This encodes CASSISGKAYEQYF.

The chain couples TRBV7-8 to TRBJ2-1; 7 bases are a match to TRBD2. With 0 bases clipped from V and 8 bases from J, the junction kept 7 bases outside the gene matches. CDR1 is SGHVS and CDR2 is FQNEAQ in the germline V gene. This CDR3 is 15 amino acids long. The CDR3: CASSLARDYMDEQFF. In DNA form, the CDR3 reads TGTGCCAGCAGCTTAGCCCGGGACTACATGGATGAGCAGTTCTTC.

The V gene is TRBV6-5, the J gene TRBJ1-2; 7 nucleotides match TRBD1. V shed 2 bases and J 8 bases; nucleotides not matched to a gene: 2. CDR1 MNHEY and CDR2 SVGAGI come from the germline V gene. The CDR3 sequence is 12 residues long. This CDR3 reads CASSYRGQGYTF. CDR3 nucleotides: TGTGCCAGCAGTTACAGGGGGCAGGGCTACACCTTC.

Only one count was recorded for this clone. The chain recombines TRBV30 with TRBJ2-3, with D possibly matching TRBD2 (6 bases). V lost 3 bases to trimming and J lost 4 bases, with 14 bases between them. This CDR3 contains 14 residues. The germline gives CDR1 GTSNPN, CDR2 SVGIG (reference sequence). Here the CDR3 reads CAWRRAGRPDTQYF. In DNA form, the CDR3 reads TGTGCCTGGAGAAGGGCGGGACGCCCAGATACGCAGTATTTT.

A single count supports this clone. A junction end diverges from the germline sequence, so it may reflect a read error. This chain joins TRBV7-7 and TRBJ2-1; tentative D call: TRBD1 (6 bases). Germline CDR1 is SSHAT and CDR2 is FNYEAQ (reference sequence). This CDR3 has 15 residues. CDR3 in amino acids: CASSAGTRSRTEQFF. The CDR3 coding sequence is TGTGCTAGCAGCGCAGGGACACGTTCCCGCACTGAGCAGTTCTTC.

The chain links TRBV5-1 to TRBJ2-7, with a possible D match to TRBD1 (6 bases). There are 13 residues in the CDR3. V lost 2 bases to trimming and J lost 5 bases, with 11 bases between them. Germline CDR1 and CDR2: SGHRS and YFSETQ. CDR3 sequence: CASSFNRAHEQYF. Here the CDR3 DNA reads TGCGCCAGCAGCTTTAACAGGGCCCACGAGCAGTACTTC.

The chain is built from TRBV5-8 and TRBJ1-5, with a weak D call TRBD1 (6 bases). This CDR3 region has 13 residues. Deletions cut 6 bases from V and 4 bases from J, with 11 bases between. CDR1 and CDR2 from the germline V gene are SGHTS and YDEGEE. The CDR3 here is CASTYRDNQPQHF. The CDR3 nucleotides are TGTGCCAGCACCTACAGGGATAATCAGCCCCAGCATTTT.

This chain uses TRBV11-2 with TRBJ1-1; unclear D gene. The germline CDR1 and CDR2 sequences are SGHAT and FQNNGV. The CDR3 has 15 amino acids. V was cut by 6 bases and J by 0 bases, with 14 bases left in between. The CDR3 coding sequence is TGTGCCAGCAGAGATCGACGGGGAGTGAACACTGAAGCTTTCTTT. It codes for CASRDRRGVNTEAFF.

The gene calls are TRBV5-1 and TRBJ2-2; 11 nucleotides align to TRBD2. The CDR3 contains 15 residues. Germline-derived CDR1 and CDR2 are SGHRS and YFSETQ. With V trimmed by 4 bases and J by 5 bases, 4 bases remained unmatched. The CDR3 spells CASSPGTSGTGELFF. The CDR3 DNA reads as TGCGCCAGCAGCCCCGGGACTAGCGGTACCGGGGAGCTGTTTTTT.

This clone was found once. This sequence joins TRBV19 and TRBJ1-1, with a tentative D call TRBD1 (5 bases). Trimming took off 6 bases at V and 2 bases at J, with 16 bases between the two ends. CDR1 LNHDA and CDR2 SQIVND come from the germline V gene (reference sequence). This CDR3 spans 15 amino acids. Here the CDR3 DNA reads TGTGCCAGTAGGCCCCGGGAGGGGCGAAACACTGAAGCTTTCTTT. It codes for CASRPREGRNTEAFF.

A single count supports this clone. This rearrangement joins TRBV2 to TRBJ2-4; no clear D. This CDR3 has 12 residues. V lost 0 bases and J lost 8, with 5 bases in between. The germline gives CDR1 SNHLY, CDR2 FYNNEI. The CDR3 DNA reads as TGTGCCAGCAGTGAAGCTCTATACATTCAGTACTTC. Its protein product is CASSEALYIQYF. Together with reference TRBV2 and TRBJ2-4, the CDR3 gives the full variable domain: EPEVTQTPSHQVTQMGQEVILRCVPISNHLYFYWYRQILGQKVEFLVSFYNNEISEKSEIFDDQFSVERPDGSNFTLKIRSTKLEDSAMYFCASSEALYIQYFGAGTRLSVL.

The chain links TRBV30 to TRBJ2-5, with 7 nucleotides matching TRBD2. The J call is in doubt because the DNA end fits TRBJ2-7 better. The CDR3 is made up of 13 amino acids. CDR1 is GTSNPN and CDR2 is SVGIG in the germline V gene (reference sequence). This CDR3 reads CAWDLAASYEQYF. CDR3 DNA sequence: TGTGCCTGGGACCTAGCGGCCTCCTACGAGCAGTACTTC.

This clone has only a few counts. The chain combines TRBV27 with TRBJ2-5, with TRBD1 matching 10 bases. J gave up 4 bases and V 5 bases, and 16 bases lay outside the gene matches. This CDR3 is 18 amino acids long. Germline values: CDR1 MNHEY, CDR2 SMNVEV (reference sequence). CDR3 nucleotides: TGTGCCAGCAGTCGCCCCCGGGACAGGGGCCATCCGTTAGAGACCCAGTACTTC. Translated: CASSRPRDRGHPLETQYF.

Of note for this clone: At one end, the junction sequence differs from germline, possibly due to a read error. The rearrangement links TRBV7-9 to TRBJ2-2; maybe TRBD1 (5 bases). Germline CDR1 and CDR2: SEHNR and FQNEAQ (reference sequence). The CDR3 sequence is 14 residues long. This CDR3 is CSSSLQTDTGELFF. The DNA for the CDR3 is TGTTCCAGCAGCTTGCAGACAGACACCGGGGAGCTGTTTTTT.

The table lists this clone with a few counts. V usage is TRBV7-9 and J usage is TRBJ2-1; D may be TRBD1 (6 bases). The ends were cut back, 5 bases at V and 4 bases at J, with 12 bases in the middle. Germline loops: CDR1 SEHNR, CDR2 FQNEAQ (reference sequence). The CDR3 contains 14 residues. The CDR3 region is CASSPQGPYNEQFF. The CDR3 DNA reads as TGTGCCAGCAGCCCACAGGGCCCTTACAATGAGCAGTTCTTC. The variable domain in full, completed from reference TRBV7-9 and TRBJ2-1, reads DTGVSQNPRHKITKRGQNVTFRCDPISEHNRLYWYRQTLGQGPEFLTYFQNEAQLEKSRLLSDRFSAERPKGSFSTLEIQRTEQGDSAMYLCASSPQGPYNEQFFGPGTRLTVL.

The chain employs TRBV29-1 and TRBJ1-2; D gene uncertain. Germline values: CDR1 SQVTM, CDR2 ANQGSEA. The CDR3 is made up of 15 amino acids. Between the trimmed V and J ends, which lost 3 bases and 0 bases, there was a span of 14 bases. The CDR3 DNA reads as TGCAGCGTTGAGCGGGTGGGCAGAGCTAACTATGGCTACACCTTC. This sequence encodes CSVERVGRANYGYTF.

The CDR3 sequence: CASSLSRETQYF. In DNA, the CDR3 is TGTGCCAGCAGCCTATCCCGGGAGACCCAGTACTTC. The V call is TRBV11-2, the J call TRBJ2-5; D call uncertain. This CDR3 has 12 amino acids. CDR1 is SGHAT and CDR2 is FQNNGV in the germline V gene. Trimming removed 5 bases at V and 5 bases at J, with 9 bases between. The full variable domain, its missing parts supplied by reference TRBV11-2 and TRBJ2-5, is EAGVAQSPRYKIIEKRQSVAFWCNPISGHATLYWYQQILGQGPKLLIQFQNNGVVDDSQLPKDRFSAERLKGVDSTLKIQPAKLEDSAVYLCASSLSRETQYFGPGTRLLVL.

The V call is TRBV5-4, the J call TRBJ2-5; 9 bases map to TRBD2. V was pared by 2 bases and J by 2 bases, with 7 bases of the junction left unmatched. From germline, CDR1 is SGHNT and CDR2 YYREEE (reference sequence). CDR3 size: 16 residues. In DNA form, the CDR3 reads TGTGCCAGCAGCTTAGGACTAGCGCGAGCGCAAGAGACCCAGTACTTC. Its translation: CASSLGLARAQETQYF.